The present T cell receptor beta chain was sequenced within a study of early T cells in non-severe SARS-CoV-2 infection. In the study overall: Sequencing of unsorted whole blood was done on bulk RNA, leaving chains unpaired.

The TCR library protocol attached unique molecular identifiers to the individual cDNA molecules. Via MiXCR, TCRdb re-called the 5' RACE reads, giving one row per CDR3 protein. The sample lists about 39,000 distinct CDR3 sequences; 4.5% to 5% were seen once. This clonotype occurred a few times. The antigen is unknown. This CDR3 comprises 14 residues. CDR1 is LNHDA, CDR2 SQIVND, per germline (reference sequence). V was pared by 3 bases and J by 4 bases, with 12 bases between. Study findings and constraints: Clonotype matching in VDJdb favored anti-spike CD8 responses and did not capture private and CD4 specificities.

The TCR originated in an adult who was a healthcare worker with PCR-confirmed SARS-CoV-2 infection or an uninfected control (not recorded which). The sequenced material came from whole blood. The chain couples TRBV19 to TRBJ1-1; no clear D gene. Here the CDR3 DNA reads TGTGCCAGTAGTATTGGGCAATTTGTCACTGAAGCTTTCTTT. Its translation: CASSIGQFVTEAFF.